Listed below are T cell receptor beta chains from one sample, sequenced in a study of cytomegalovirus exposure and HLA in healthy donors. Using immunoSEQ multiplex PCR, the repertoire was profiled, and TCRdb retains in-frame clones only, with some absent. The table includes under 250,000 clones, roughly 79% detected once. The sequenced sample consisted of PBMCs. Receptors were obtained from a man aged 25 to 40 in good health and CMV-seronegative. The CDR3 runs from the conserved cysteine through the conserved F or W. A D gene is named only where the DNA matches it firmly. Clone sizes are given selectively: once, few, many, or a class where the clone is expanded.

D: NA
size: NA
J: TRBJ2-7
V: TRBV2
CDR3: CASVNGQHFYEQYF
DNA: TGTGCCAGCGTCAACGGACAGCATTTCTACGAGCAGTACTTC

D: NA
size: NA
J: TRBJ2-7
V: TRBV4-1
CDR3: CASSQGAGGRAYEQYF
DNA: TGCGCCAGCAGCCAAGGGGCGGGTGGGAGAGCCTACGAGCAGTACTTC

D: NA
size: NA
J: TRBJ2-1
V: TRBV29-1
CDR3: CSVWRYRDRDEQFF
DNA: TGCAGCGTTTGGCGTTACAGGGATAGGGATGAGCAGTTCTTC

D: NA
size: NA
J: TRBJ1-3
V: TRBV6-5
CDR3: CASSYSKPSSGNTIYF
DNA: TGTGCCAGCAGTTACTCGAAGCCTTCCTCTGGAAACACCATATATTTT

D: TRBD2
size: NA
J: TRBJ2-7
V: TRBV27
CDR3: CASSLSHAGGLLYEQYF
DNA: TGTGCCAGCAGTTTAAGTCACGCGGGAGGCCTCCTGTACGAGCAGTACTTC

D: TRBD2
size: NA
J: TRBJ2-2
V: TRBV7-8
CDR3: CATHKQGLAGGPGGELFF
DNA: TGTGCCACTCATAAACAGGGACTAGCGGGAGGGCCAGGCGGGGAGCTGTTTTTT

D: NA
size: NA
J: TRBJ2-2
V: TRBV7-3
CDR3: CASSPTGPFPTGELFF
DNA: TGTGCCAGCAGCCCCACAGGTCCATTTCCCACCGGGGAGCTGTTTTTT

D: TRBD2
size: NA
J: TRBJ2-7
V: TRBV13
CDR3: CASSIGLAGIYEQYF
DNA: TGTGCCAGCAGCATAGGACTAGCGGGAATCTACGAGCAGTACTTC

D: TRBD1
size: NA
J: TRBJ2-7
V: TRBV4-2
CDR3: CASSQGTGEGPGEQYF
DNA: TGTGCCAGCAGCCAAGGGACAGGGGAAGGGCCAGGGGAGCAGTACTTC

D: TRBD1
size: NA
J: TRBJ2-7
V: TRBV2
CDR3: CASSWDRGLYEQYF
DNA: TGTGCCAGCAGCTGGGACAGGGGGCTGTACGAGCAGTACTTC

D: TRBD1
size: few
J: TRBJ2-3
V: TRBV7-3
CDR3: CASSYRDSWQDTQYF
DNA: TGTGCCAGCAGCTATCGGGACAGCTGGCAAGATACGCAGTATTTT

D: TRBD1
size: NA
J: TRBJ1-5
V: TRBV28
CDR3: CASSRQGQSNQPQHF
DNA: TGTGCCAGCAGTAGACAGGGTCAAAGCAATCAGCCCCAGCATTTT

D: TRBD1
size: NA
J: TRBJ2-5
V: TRBV27
CDR3: CASSQGTGQETQYF
DNA: TGTGCCAGCAGTCAAGGGACAGGTCAAGAGACCCAGTACTTC

D: TRBD1
size: once
J: TRBJ1-2
V: TRBV2
CDR3: CASSDKVRRGPGGYTF
DNA: TGTGCCAGCAGTGATAAGGTTCGGAGGGGGCCCGGTGGCTACACCTTC

D: NA
size: NA
J: TRBJ1-2
V: TRBV6-5
CDR3: CASSRRGNYGYTF
DNA: TGTGCCAGCAGTCGCCGGGGGAACTATGGCTACACCTTC

D: TRBD2
size: few
J: TRBJ2-1
V: TRBV10-2
CDR3: CASRGTSGRAGEQFF
DNA: TGCGCCAGCAGGGGGACTAGCGGGAGGGCGGGTGAGCAGTTCTTC

D: TRBD2
size: NA
J: TRBJ2-5
V: TRBV11-2
CDR3: CASRAGLAGEGQETQYF
DNA: TGTGCCAGCAGGGCGGGACTAGCGGGAGAGGGGCAAGAGACCCAGTACTTC

D: TRBD1
size: NA
J: TRBJ1-5
V: TRBV27
CDR3: CASSLQGLSNQPQHF
DNA: TGTGCCAGCAGCTTACAGGGGCTTAGCAATCAGCCCCAGCATTTT

D: NA
size: NA
J: TRBJ1-2
V: TRBV28
CDR3: CASSSNRFNYGYTF
DNA: TGTGCCAGCAGTTCGAACCGGTTTAACTATGGCTACACCTTC

D: NA
size: NA
J: TRBJ1-1
V: TRBV5-1
CDR3: CASSLPGIGTEAFF
DNA: TGCGCCAGCAGCTTACCCGGGATTGGTACTGAAGCTTTCTTT

D: TRBD2
size: NA
J: TRBJ2-1
V: TRBV7-3
CDR3: CASSLDLAGAYNEQFF
DNA: TGTGCCAGCAGCTTAGATCTAGCGGGAGCGTACAATGAGCAGTTCTTC

D: NA
size: once
J: TRBJ1-5
V: TRBV7-9
CDR3: CASGGTVGQPQHF
DNA: TGTGCCAGCGGCGGGACGGTGGGGCAGCCCCAGCATTTT

D: TRBD2
size: NA
J: TRBJ2-1
V: TRBV18
CDR3: CASSPSLAGGNNEQFF
DNA: TGTGCCAGCTCACCGTCACTAGCGGGAGGTAACAATGAGCAGTTCTTC

D: TRBD1
size: NA
J: TRBJ1-4
V: TRBV5-1
CDR3: CASSLQGANEKLFF
DNA: TGCGCCAGCAGCTTGCAGGGGGCTAATGAAAAACTGTTTTTT

D: NA
size: NA
J: TRBJ2-2
V: TRBV6-6
CDR3: CASSSRSGNTGELFF
DNA: TGTGCCAGCAGTTCGAGAAGCGGGAACACCGGGGAGCTGTTTTTT

D: NA
size: NA
J: TRBJ2-7
V: TRBV27
CDR3: CASRTPYEQYF
DNA: TGTGCCAGCAGAACACCCTACGAGCAGTACTTC

D: TRBD2
size: NA
J: TRBJ2-1
V: TRBV5-1
CDR3: CASSRGLAGERNEQFF
DNA: TGCGCCAGCAGCCGCGGACTAGCGGGAGAGCGCAATGAGCAGTTCTTC

D: NA
size: NA
J: TRBJ2-5
V: TRBV5-6
CDR3: CASSLDGQGYQETQYF
DNA: TGTGCCAGCAGCTTGGACGGGCAGGGGTACCAAGAGACCCAGTACTTC

D: TRBD2
size: few
J: TRBJ2-2
V: TRBV19
CDR3: CASSISGSTGELFF
DNA: TGTGCCAGTAGTATAAGCGGGAGCACCGGGGAGCTGTTTTTT

D: NA
size: NA
J: TRBJ2-7
V: TRBV5-5
CDR3: CASSAMRQFSYEQYF
DNA: TGTGCCAGCAGCGCAATGAGACAGTTTTCCTACGAGCAGTACTTC

D: NA
size: NA
J: TRBJ1-1
V: TRBV11-2
CDR3: CASSLTLNTEAFF
DNA: TGTGCCAGCAGCCTGACTTTGAACACTGAAGCTTTCTTT

D: NA
size: NA
J: TRBJ1-4
V: TRBV28
CDR3: CASSLPFNEKLFF
DNA: TGTGCCAGCAGCCTTCCCTTTAATGAAAAACTGTTTTTT

D: TRBD1
size: NA
J: TRBJ2-1
V: TRBV11-2
CDR3: CASSLVLGQEQFF
DNA: TGTGCCAGCAGCTTAGTTTTGGGACAGGAGCAGTTCTTC

D: NA
size: NA
J: TRBJ2-7
V: TRBV29-1
CDR3: CSATPGTYEQYF
DNA: TGCAGCGCCACCCCCGGGACCTACGAGCAGTACTTC

D: NA
size: NA
J: TRBJ1-2
V: TRBV10-2
CDR3: CASNTGEVSGGYTF
DNA: TGCGCCAGCAACACCGGCGAGGTCTCCGGTGGCTACACCTTC

D: TRBD2
size: once
J: TRBJ2-1
V: TRBV5-1
CDR3: CASSSGLTSYNEQFF
DNA: TGCGCCAGCAGCTCGGGACTAACCTCCTACAATGAGCAGTTCTTC

D: NA
size: once
J: TRBJ1-2
V: TRBV7-6
CDR3: CASSTIGGDRTNYGYTF
DNA: TGTGCCAGCAGCACGATAGGGGGTGACAGGACTAACTATGGCTACACCTTC

D: NA
size: NA
J: TRBJ2-1
V: TRBV7-9
CDR3: CASSHGRGWSSYNEQFF
DNA: TGTGCCAGCAGTCATGGGCGCGGGTGGAGCTCCTACAATGAGCAGTTCTTC

D: TRBD2
size: NA
J: TRBJ2-7
V: TRBV27
CDR3: CASSGGTSGGYEQYF
DNA: TGTGCCAGCAGCGGGGGAACTAGCGGCGGCTACGAGCAGTACTTC

D: NA
size: NA
J: TRBJ1-3
V: TRBV5-1
CDR3: CASSLEEGGTIYF
DNA: TGCGCCAGCAGCTTGGAGGAGGGGGGGACCATATATTTT

D: TRBD2
size: NA
J: TRBJ2-7
V: TRBV19
CDR3: CASSIFVAGAYEQYF
DNA: TGTGCCAGTAGTATATTCGTAGCGGGAGCCTACGAGCAGTACTTC